This is a list of T cell receptor beta chains from one sample in a study of beta chain features in type 1 diabetes. The assay was immunoSEQ multiplex PCR, and TCRdb's table has in-frame clones only and misses some. The table shows fewer than 250,000 clones, with over 9.5% occurring only once. Sequencing was done on a sample of naive CD4+ T cells from blood. The receptor source for this set is a woman aged 18-29 years in good health. CDR3s include the opening cysteine and the closing phenylalanine or tryptophan. D genes are given only for firm matches. The size entry is marked missing in some rows and otherwise reads once, few, many or a size class.

j_call d_call v_call clone_size cdr3_nt cdr3_aa
TRBJ2-1 . TRBV5-1 . TGCGCCAGCAGCCCCGACCCCAGGGTCTACAATGAGCAGTTCTTC CASSPDPRVYNEQFF
TRBJ2-7 . TRBV5-1 few TGCGCCAGCAGCTTGGAGTCGGGGGGCAACGAGCAGTACTTC CASSLESGGNEQYF
TRBJ2-2 TRBD1 TRBV7-2 . TGTGCCAGCAGCTTATCGCTGTTGACAGGGGTGTCCGGGGAGCTGTTTTTT CASSLSLLTGVSGELFF
TRBJ1-2 TRBD1 TRBV27 . TGTGCCAGCAGGACAACAGGGGGCGGCTATGGCTACACCTTC CASRTTGGGYGYTF
TRBJ2-7 . TRBV6-1 . TGTGCCAGCAGTGAACTGCCCAGGGGGGAAGAGCAGTACTTC CASSELPRGEEQYF
TRBJ1-1 . TRBV16 . TGTGCCAGCAGCCTTCAGGGAGCTTTCTTT CASSLQGAFF
TRBJ2-3 TRBD2 TRBV5-6 . TGTGCCAGCAGCTTGGAGGTAGCGGGAGTCACAGATACGCAGTATTTT CASSLEVAGVTDTQYF
TRBJ2-5 . TRBV5-1 . TGCGCCAGCAGCTTGGCGAGCCGCCAAGAGACCCAGTACTTC CASSLASRQETQYF
TRBJ1-2 . TRBV27 . TGTGCCAGCAGTTCCCCATCGGCAGGGAACTATGGCTACACCTTC CASSSPSAGNYGYTF
TRBJ2-5 . TRBV5-1 few TGCGCCAGCAGCGGAGCAGGGGTGGGAGAGACCCAGTACTTC CASSGAGVGETQYF
TRBJ2-3 TRBD2 TRBV7-6 few TGTGCCAGCAGCTTAGGGACTAGCGGATACACAGATACGCAGTATTTT CASSLGTSGYTDTQYF
TRBJ1-3 . TRBV7-9 . TGTGCCAGCAGCGAAAACCCGGGACAAGACTCTGGAAACACCATATATTTT CASSENPGQDSGNTIYF
TRBJ1-5 . TRBV12-5 . TGTGCTAGTGGTTTGGGGCACAATCAGCCCCAGCATTTT CASGLGHNQPQHF
TRBJ2-3 . TRBV7-3 . TGTGCCAGCAGCTTCGGGGTGGGTACGCAGTATTTT CASSFGVGTQYF
TRBJ1-1 . TRBV30 . TGTGCCTGCCTCCCCCCGTGGGGGGAGAACACTGAAGCTTTCTTT CACLPPWGENTEAFF
TRBJ2-2 . TRBV5-1 . TGCGCCAGCAGCTTTCAGGGCGACGGGGAGCTGTTTTTT CASSFQGDGELFF
TRBJ2-3 . TRBV6-1 few TGTGCCAGCAGTGAAGCCCCCGGAGATACGCAGTATTTT CASSEAPGDTQYF
TRBJ1-5 . TRBV30 few TGTGCCTGGTCCCGATCGGCGGCAGGGCGCAATCAGCCCCAGCATTTT CAWSRSAAGRNQPQHF
TRBJ1-1 . TRBV19 . TGTGCCAGTAGAGGAGGGCAGGGCGACACTGAAGCTTTCTTT CASRGGQGDTEAFF
TRBJ2-1 TRBD2 TRBV14 . TGTGCCAGCAGCCAAGGGGCACTAGCGGGAGCTGGTGAGCAGTTCTTC CASSQGALAGAGEQFF
TRBJ2-1 TRBD2 TRBV15 few TGTGCCACCAGCAGAGACGGGGGGCCACTAGCGGGGGGAGACAGCTCCTACAATGAGCAGTTCTTC CATSRDGGPLAGGDSSYNEQFF
TRBJ2-7 . TRBV10-3 . TGTGCCATCAGCGGACAGACCTACGAGCAGTACTTC CAISGQTYEQYF
TRBJ2-1 . TRBV5-1 . TGCGCCAGCAGCTTGTCAGGGGTAGTAAGGGACAATGAGCAGTTCTTC CASSLSGVVRDNEQFF
TRBJ1-1 . TRBV11-2 few TGTGCCAGCAGCTACCTCGGGATGAACACTGAAGCTTTCTTT CASSYLGMNTEAFF
TRBJ2-1 . TRBV2 . TGTGCCAGCAGTGGCGTCAGGTTCAATGAGCAGTTCTTC CASSGVRFNEQFF
TRBJ1-2 . TRBV9 . TGTGCCAGCAGCGTAGCGGCGGACAGTAACTATGGCTACACCTTC CASSVAADSNYGYTF
TRBJ2-7 . TRBV19 few TGTGCCAGTAGTATTAAAGGAGGGCTCTACGAGCAGTACTTC CASSIKGGLYEQYF
TRBJ2-7 TRBD1 TRBV11-2 . TGTGCCAGCAGCTCCGTTCGGACAGGGAGAAACGAGCAGTACTTC CASSSVRTGRNEQYF
TRBJ1-5 . TRBV11-2 . TGTGCCAGCAGCTTAAGGGGAGGACAGCCCCAGCATTTT CASSLRGGQPQHF
TRBJ1-2 TRBD1 TRBV5-6 . TGTGCCAGCAGCTCGACAGGGGGCCACTATGGCTACACCTTC CASSSTGGHYGYTF
TRBJ2-5 TRBD2 TRBV27 . TGTGCCAGCAGTTCCGGGAGGCGGGAGACCCAGTACTTC CASSSGRRETQYF
TRBJ2-7 . TRBV7-9 many TGTGCCAGCAGCTTCCGGGACTTCGGCTACGAGCAGTACTTC CASSFRDFGYEQYF
TRBJ1-5 . TRBV19 . TGTGCCAGTAGTACCCCGATTCGACGGGAACTCCAGCCCCAGCATTTT CASSTPIRRELQPQHF
TRBJ2-7 TRBD1 TRBV28 . TGTGCCAGCAGTCACCGGGACAGGGTCCACGAGCAGTACTTC CASSHRDRVHEQYF
TRBJ2-5 TRBD2 TRBV2 . TGTGCCAGCAGCATTCAACCTAGCGGTCAAGAGACCCAGTACTTC CASSIQPSGQETQYF
TRBJ2-7 TRBD1 TRBV4-2 few TGTGCCAGCAGCCCACGGCCAGGGGGCTACGAGCAGTACTTC CASSPRPGGYEQYF
TRBJ2-1 . TRBV5-1 . TGCGCCAGCAGCCTCGGTGGTACGGGAGAGCAGTTCTTC CASSLGGTGEQFF